A single sample gave rise to the 23 T cell receptor beta chains below, sequenced in a study of human T cells and chemical hapten exposure. Via MiXCR, TCRdb re-called the RACE reads, giving one row per CDR3 protein. The sample holds 100,000 or so distinct CDR3 sequences, around 35% seen once. Time point of the sample: patch test 3, about 24 weeks after DPC sensitization. The treatment is: therapeutic diphenylcyclopropenone sensitization with weekly scalp DPC. The input for sequencing was whole blood, taken in connection with sensitization to the hapten diphenylcyclopropenone (DPC). Receptors originate from a man aged 40-49 years with alopecia areata. Some clones in this sample may be carry-over from other donors' samples.

This clonotype was recorded only once. This chain uses TRBV12-3 or TRBV12-4 with TRBJ1-1; no clear D gene. The CDR3 runs 15 residues. V shed 5 bases and J shed 7 bases, with 20 bases lying between them. The DNA for the CDR3 is TGTGCCAGCAGTCCCCTCCGGCGCAGTATCGATGAAGCTTTCTTT. This encodes CASSPLRRSIDEAFF.

This rearrangement joins TRBV5-1 to TRBJ2-6; weak D call: TRBD1 (6 bases). The CDR3 loop spans 17 amino acids. Trimming took off 3 bases at V and 0 bases at J, with 13 bases between the two ends. Germline loops: CDR1 SGHRS, CDR2 YFSETQ. This CDR3 is CASSSGTLTSGANVLTF. The CDR3 DNA reads as TGCGCCAGCAGCTCAGGGACATTAACCTCTGGGGCCAACGTCCTGACTTTC.

This clonotype has just a few counts. The chain employs TRBV29-1 and TRBJ2-3; D remains ambiguous. Trimming cost V 6 bases and J 5 bases, with 6 bases left between them. Per germline, CDR1 SQVTM and CDR2 ANQGSEA. This CDR3 spans 10 amino acids. The CDR3 region is CSVGQDTQYF. The CDR3 nucleotides are TGCAGCGTCGGCCAAGATACGCAGTATTTT.

This clonotype appeared a few times. The chain links TRBV21-1 to TRBJ1-5; whether TRBD1, the table's D call, matches the DNA was not checked. TRBV21-1 corresponds to a pseudogene. The CDR3 is made up of 21 amino acids. CDR3 amino acids: CASSKESVPTTGGVSNQPQHF. The CDR3 DNA follows: TGTGCCAGCAGCAAAGAGTCGGTCCCTACTACAGGGGGGGTAAGCAATCAGCCCCAGCATTTT.

This clonotype has a handful of counts. The chain recombines TRBV6-1 with TRBJ1-1, with unresolved D. The CDR3 is made up of 13 amino acids. Germline assignment: CDR1 MNHNS and CDR2 SASEGT. V was cut by 3 bases and J by 3 bases, with 8 bases left in between. The CDR3 bases are TGTGCCAGCAGTGAGACAATCTACACTGAAGCTTTCTTT. As protein: CASSETIYTEAFF.

The rearrangement links TRBV9 to TRBJ2-3; D is unresolved. CDR1 SGDLS and CDR2 YYNGEE come from the germline V gene. The CDR3 length is 15 residues. V lost 0 bases, J lost 2 bases, and 10 bases lay in between. The CDR3 DNA reads TGTGCCAGCAGCGTAGGACCCCTCTACACAGATACGCAGTATTTT. It is translated as CASSVGPLYTDTQYF. Together with reference TRBV9 and TRBJ2-3, the CDR3 gives the full variable domain: DSGVTQTPKHLITATGQRVTLRCSPRSGDLSVYWYQQSLDQGLQFLIQYYNGEERAKGNILERFSAQQFPDLHSELNLSSLELGDSALYFCASSVGPLYTDTQYFGPGTRLTVL.

This clonotype showed up just a few times. V and J are TRBV20-1 and TRBJ2-7, with D possibly matching TRBD2 (6 bases). CDR3 length: 15 residues. V lost 6 bases and J lost 2, with 20 bases in between. Germline loops: CDR1 DFQATT, CDR2 SNEGSKA (reference sequence). The CDR3 loop is CSANRMQGLAYEQYF. The CDR3 DNA sequence: TGCAGTGCCAACCGTATGCAGGGACTGGCCTACGAGCAGTACTTC.

V gene TRBV29-1 combines with J gene TRBJ2-1; D is unresolved. The length of the CDR3 is 13 residues. Germline CDR1 is SQVTM and CDR2 is ANQGSEA. The V end was cut by 6 bases, the J end by 7 bases, with 16 bases between. CDR3 region: CSVSGDFENEQFF. The CDR3 region has the DNA TGCAGCGTCTCCGGCGATTTTGAGAATGAGCAGTTCTTC.

The chain combines TRBV29-1 with TRBJ1-1; 9 bases match TRBD1. Trimming removed 4 bases from V and 4 bases from J; junction bases left unmatched: 4. Germline loops: CDR1 SQVTM, CDR2 ANQGSEA. The CDR3 runs to 13 residues. The CDR3 here is CSVGGQGGTEAFF. The CDR3 coding sequence is TGCAGCGTTGGGGGACAGGGAGGCACTGAAGCTTTCTTT.

The chain has TRBV6-2 or TRBV6-3 and TRBJ2-7; 7 nucleotides agree with TRBD2. This CDR3 is built from 15 residues. V shed 6 bases, J shed 0 bases, and the junction held 8 bases outside the gene matches. Per germline, CDR1 MNHEY and CDR2 SVGEGT. For the CDR3, the DNA is TGTGCCAGCAGCACCCAGACTAGCCGCTCCTACGAGCAGTACTTC. Translating it yields CASSTQTSRSYEQYF.

The rearrangement uses TRBV6-6 and TRBJ2-1; TRBD2 matches 12 bases. J gave up 9 bases and V 0 bases, and 6 bases lay outside the gene matches. The CDR3 sequence is 16 residues long. Looked up from germline, CDR1 is MNHNY and CDR2 is SVGAGI (reference sequence). The CDR3 coding sequence is TGTGCCAGCAGTTACTCGGGGACTAGCGGGCTGAGTGAGCAGTTCTTC. This encodes CASSYSGTSGLSEQFF.

The chain combines TRBV2 with TRBJ1-1; 7 bases are a match to TRBD1. CDR3 size: 12 residues. CDR1 and CDR2 from the germline V gene are SNHLY and FYNNEI. V was clipped by 10 bases and J by 3 bases; unmatched bases: 5. CDR3 coding DNA: TGTGCCAACGGACAGGCCTACACTGAAGCTTTCTTT. It translates to CANGQAYTEAFF. The entire variable domain, with the rest obtained from reference TRBV2 and TRBJ1-1, is as follows: EPEVTQTPSHQVTQMGQEVILRCVPISNHLYFYWYRQILGQKVEFLVSFYNNEISEKSEIFDDQFSVERPDGSNFTLKIRSTKLEDSAMYFCANGQAYTEAFFGQGTRLTVV.

The chain joins TRBV7-3 to TRBJ2-3, with 7 bases matching TRBD2. Germline V gives CDR1 SGHTA, CDR2 FQGTGA. CDR3 size: 13 residues. V gave up 6 bases and J gave up 2 bases; unmatched junction bases: 2. In DNA form, the CDR3 reads TGTGCCAGCAGAGGGGACTACACAGATACGCAGTATTTT. Protein product: CASRGDYTDTQYF.

The V call is TRBV9, the J call TRBJ2-7, with D tentatively TRBD1 (5 bases). The germline V gene encodes CDR1 SGDLS and CDR2 YYNGEE. The ends were cut back, 1 base at V and 4 bases at J, with 24 bases in the middle. CDR3 size: 18 residues. The CDR3, as DNA: TGTGCCAGCAGCGTAAGGATTTTTAAAGGGGCCAGCCTATACGAGCAGTACGTC. Amino acid sequence: CASSVRIFKGASLYEQYV.

The rearrangement joins TRBV20-1 to TRBJ2-7; D gene ambiguous. This CDR3 is built from 11 residues. V gave up 1 base and J gave up 4 bases, with 5 bases separating them. Germline lookup yields CDR1 DFQATT and CDR2 SNEGSKA (reference sequence). The CDR3 nucleotides read TGCAGTGCTAGAGGAGGATACGAGCAGTACTTC. It yields the protein CSARGGYEQYF.

V gene TRBV20-1 combines with J gene TRBJ2-3, with D possibly matching TRBD1 (6 bases). CDR1 and CDR2 from the germline V gene are DFQATT and SNEGSKA (reference sequence). The V gene lost 1 base and the J gene lost 4 bases, with 12 bases spanning the gap. The CDR3 covers 14 residues. The CDR3 loop reads CSARVDQGPDTQYF. The CDR3 DNA reads as TGCAGTGCTAGAGTCGACCAGGGGCCAGATACGCAGTATTTT.

This chain links TRBV10-3 with TRBJ2-3; 8 positions match TRBD2. Germline V gene lookup returns CDR1 ENHRY and CDR2 SYGVKD. This CDR3 has 17 amino acids. V was pared by 6 bases and J by 0 bases, with 11 bases of the junction left unmatched. This CDR3 is CAIRRASLAESTDTQYF. DNA of the CDR3: TGTGCCATCAGACGTGCTTCACTAGCGGAGAGCACAGATACGCAGTATTTT.

V and J are TRBV7-2 and TRBJ1-5; TRBD1 might be the D (5 bases). Germline CDR1 SGHTA, CDR2 FQGNSA. CDR3 length: 14 amino acids. Trimming removed 2 bases at V and 8 bases at J, with 13 bases between. CDR3 DNA: TGTGCCAGCAGCTTACAGGGCGGTTTGGAGCCCCAGCATTTT. It yields the protein CASSLQGGLEPQHF.

This chain connects TRBV29-1 to TRBJ2-1; D possibly corresponds to TRBD1 (6 bases). This CDR3 has 12 residues. V lost 4 bases and J 6 bases, leaving 10 bases between the germline ends. From germline, CDR1 is SQVTM and CDR2 ANQGSEA. The CDR3 DNA follows: TGCAGCGTTGGTAGGGACACCAATGAGCAGTTCTTC. Translated: CSVGRDTNEQFF.

This clonotype was observed a handful of times. This sequence joins TRBV7-9 and TRBJ2-7; no clear D. The length of the CDR3 is 14 residues. V dropped 2 bases and J dropped 0 bases, with 8 bases sitting between them. Germline V gives CDR1 SEHNR, CDR2 FQNEAQ (reference sequence). CDR3 protein: CASSLPSNSYEQYF. The CDR3 nucleotides read TGTGCCAGCAGCTTACCCAGTAACTCCTACGAGCAGTACTTC.

J is TRBJ2-3 and V is TRBV29-1; D not resolved. The CDR3 is 12 amino acids. V was pared by 5 bases and J by 5 bases, with 11 bases between. Germline assignment: CDR1 SQVTM and CDR2 ANQGSEA. CDR3 loop: CSVSSCGDTQYF. The CDR3 nucleotides read TGCAGCGTTTCCTCTTGTGGAGATACGCAGTATTTT.

The chain combines TRBV5-6 with TRBJ1-5; 8 bases fit TRBD1. CDR3 length: 15 amino acids. The germline gives CDR1 SGHDT, CDR2 YYEEEE. V shed 2 bases and J 1 base; nucleotides not matched to a gene: 2. Here the CDR3 DNA reads TGTGCCAGCAGCTTTCGGGACAGGAGCAATCAGCCCCAGCATTTT. It encodes CASSFRDRSNQPQHF.

V gene TRBV20-1 combines with J gene TRBJ2-4; D is perhaps TRBD1 (6 bases). Per germline, CDR1 DFQATT and CDR2 SNEGSKA (reference sequence). With 7 bases removed from V and 6 bases from J, the gap between germline ends came to 13 bases. The CDR3 consists of 12 residues. Here the CDR3 DNA reads TGCAGTGTTAGGGTACAGGGAAACATTCAGTACTTC. Translation gives CSVRVQGNIQYF.